This passage covers 8 T cell receptor beta chains from one sample sequenced in a study of T cell clonality in common variable immunodeficiency. Using immunoSEQ multiplex PCR, the repertoire was profiled, and TCRdb retains in-frame clones only, with some absent. Observed in the sample are 50,000 to 65,000 clones, none of them singletons. The sequenced sample was peripheral blood mononuclear cells. These receptors were collected from a person aged 18 to 70 in good health.

The sample holds a few counts of this clone. The CDR3 end falls 3 residues outside the read, so it is completed with the germline J gene. The gene calls are TRBV11-2 and TRBJ2-1; 10 positions match TRBD2. The germline gives CDR1 SGHAT, CDR2 FQNNGV. V lost 5 bases and J lost 4; bases outside the gene matches: 5. This CDR3 spans 15 amino acids. The CDR3 reads CASSPRTSGYNEQFF. Incomplete CDR3 DNA: TGTGCCAGCAGCCCCCGGACTAGCGGTTACAATGAG.

About this clone: The CDR3 end falls 3 residues outside the read, so it is completed with the germline J gene. The chain joins TRBV2 to TRBJ2-7, with 7 bases lining up with TRBD1. The CDR3 totals 13 residues. The germline V gene has CDR1 SNHLY and CDR2 FYNNEI. Trimming removed 5 bases from V and 6 bases from J; junction bases left unmatched: 7. The CDR3 region is CASSYRDRAEQYF. Partial CDR3 DNA: TGTGCCAGCAGTTACCGGGACAGAGCCGAG.

This clone was picked up many times. The sequence runs out 3 residues before the end of the CDR3; the remainder is reconstructed from the germline J gene. The chain combines TRBV7-2 with TRBJ2-7, with 7 bases lining up with TRBD1. The ends lost 5 bases at V and 1 base at J; junction bases unmatched: 5. Germline V gives CDR1 SGHTA, CDR2 FQGNSA. The CDR3 consists of 14 residues. The chain's CDR3 is CASSPQGQSYEQYF. The part of the CDR3 DNA that was read is TGTGCCAGCAGCCCGCAGGGACAGTCCTACGAG.

The table lists this clone with many counts. With the read ending 3 residues before the CDR3 end, the germline J gene is used to fill in that end. The genes are TRBV14 and TRBJ2-1, with D perhaps TRBD1 (6 bases). Germline V gene lookup returns CDR1 SGHDN and CDR2 FVKESK. The CDR3 loop spans 16 amino acids. V lost 1 base and J lost 6, with 16 bases in between. Incomplete CDR3 DNA: TGTGCCAGCAGCCAAGGGCAGGGGTGGTTTGGCAATGAG. Translation: CASSQGQGWFGNE. The complete CDR3 protein is CASSQGQGWFGNEQFF.

This clone has ten or more counts. The CDR3 end is not reached by the read, which stops 3 residues before it; the germline J gene fills it in. The chain carries TRBV4-1 and TRBJ2-5, with TRBD1 matching over 8 bases. Germline V gene data show CDR1 as MGHRA and CDR2 as YSYEKL. This CDR3 region has 16 residues. Losses at the gene ends were 4 bases for V and 2 bases for J; bases not matched to a gene: 9. CDR3 DNA (partial): TGCGCCAGCAGCCCTTCTACAGGGGGACGGCAAGAGACC. Its protein is CASSPSTGGRQET. The whole CDR3 region reads CASSPSTGGRQETQYF.

There are many counts of this clone. The CDR3 end lies 3 residues beyond the end of the read and is filled in from the germline J gene. V gene TRBV5-6 combines with J gene TRBJ1-1, with D tentatively TRBD1 (6 bases). This CDR3 spans 15 amino acids. The V and J ends lost 6 bases and 3 bases respectively, with 18 bases between them. Germline V gene lookup returns CDR1 SGHDT and CDR2 YYEEEE. CDR3 DNA (partial): TGTGCCAGCACCCCAGGGGAGGGCTGGGACACTGAA. It encodes CASTPGEGWDTE. The full CDR3 sequence reads CASTPGEGWDTEAFF. Using reference TRBV5-6 and TRBJ1-1 for the parts outside the CDR3, the full variable domain is DAGVTQSPTHLIKTRGQQVTLRCSPKSGHDTVSWYQQALGQGPQFIFQYYEEEERQRGNFPDRFSGHQFPNYSSELNVNALLLGDSALYLCASTPGEGWDTEAFFGQGTRLTVV.

This clone showed up many times. The CDR3 goes on 3 residues after the read ends, and that part is filled in from the germline J gene. The V and J genes are TRBV12-3 or TRBV12-4 and TRBJ2-1; no clear D gene. The CDR3 runs to 13 residues. The V and J ends lost 7 bases and 1 base respectively, with 8 bases between them. The CDR3 sequence is CASTDKSYNEQFF. The covered CDR3 bases are TGTGCCAGCACTGACAAGTCCTACAATGAG.

This clone was recorded at least ten times. The DNA read from the CDR3 is TGTGCCAGCAGCGTAGGGCAGGGGACTAACTATGGC. Translating gives CASSVGQGTNYG. The whole CDR3 sequence is CASSVGQGTNYGYTF. The chain employs TRBV9 and TRBJ1-2; TRBD1 might be the D (6 bases). The read terminates 3 residues ahead of where the CDR3 ends, so the germline J gene completes it. This CDR3 region has 15 residues. V lost 0 bases to trimming and J lost 0 bases, with 9 bases between them. Germline values: CDR1 SGDLS, CDR2 YYNGEE.